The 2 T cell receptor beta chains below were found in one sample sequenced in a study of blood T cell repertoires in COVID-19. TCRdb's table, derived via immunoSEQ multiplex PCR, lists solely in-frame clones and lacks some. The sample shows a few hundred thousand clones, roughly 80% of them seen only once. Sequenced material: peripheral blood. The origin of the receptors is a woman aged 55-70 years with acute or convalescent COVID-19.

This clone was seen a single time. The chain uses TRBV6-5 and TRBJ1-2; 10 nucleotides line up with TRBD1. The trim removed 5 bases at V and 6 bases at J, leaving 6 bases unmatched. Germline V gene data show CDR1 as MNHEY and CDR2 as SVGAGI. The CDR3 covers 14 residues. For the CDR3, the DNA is TGTGCCAGCAGTCCGAGGACAGGGGGACATGGCTACACCTTC. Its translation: CASSPRTGGHGYTF.

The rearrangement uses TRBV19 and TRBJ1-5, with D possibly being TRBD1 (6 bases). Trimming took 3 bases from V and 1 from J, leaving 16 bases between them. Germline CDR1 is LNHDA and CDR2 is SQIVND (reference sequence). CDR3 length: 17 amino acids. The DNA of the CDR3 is TGTGCCAGTAGTATGGGGGGGCTCTTTAGAAGCAATCAGCCCCAGCATTTT. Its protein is CASSMGGLFRSNQPQHF.